The 9 T cell receptor beta chains reported below all come from one sample, sequenced in a study of shared clonotypes between healthy human individuals (dated by TCRdb to the early 2020s). Libraries were constructed by the immunoSEQ multiplex PCR assay. This is the immuneACCESS table as TCRdb keeps it, with only in-frame sequences that have V and J called. A part of the clones is gone; compared with another copy, unresolved V genes explain less than half, and the rest is unexplained. The sample table holds 2,100,000 or so clones, of which about 94% were seen once. In total, the top ten clones hold about 0.13% of the sample. Sequenced: naive CD4+ T cells sorted from blood. The cell subset or site tag for this specimen amounts to: CD45RA+ positively selected. Source of these receptors: a man younger than 30 in good health.

V and J are TRBV7-9 and TRBJ2-7, with TRBD2 identical over 8 bases. Germline values: CDR1 SEHNR, CDR2 FQNEAQ (reference sequence). J was trimmed by 3 bases and V by 1 base; bases with no gene match: 5. The CDR3 is 15 residues long. For the CDR3, the DNA is TGTGCCAGCAGCTTAGGGGAGCGGGAGTTCTACGAGCAGTACTTC. It specifies CASSLGEREFYEQYF.

The chain combines TRBV6-1 with TRBJ1-4, with 10 bases identical to TRBD1. The germline CDR1 and CDR2 sequences are MNHNS and SASEGT. The V gene end was trimmed by 7 bases and the J gene end by 7 bases; junction bases not matched to a gene: 6. The CDR3 length is 14 residues. The CDR3 DNA reads TGTGCCAGCAAGGTCGGGACAGGGGTTGAAAAACTGTTTTTT. It is translated as CASKVGTGVEKLFF.

The CDR3 DNA follows: TGTGCCTGGAGTGTACAGGGGACAGAGACCACAGATACGCAGTATTTT. This sequence encodes CAWSVQGTETTDTQYF. The chain couples TRBV30 to TRBJ2-3; 7 positions match TRBD1. With 0 bases clipped from V and 2 bases from J, the junction kept 8 bases outside the gene matches. The CDR3 sequence is 16 residues long. Germline CDR1 and CDR2: GTSNPN and SVGIG (reference sequence).

The gene calls are TRBV5-1 and TRBJ1-4; TRBD1 aligns across 7 bases. The CDR3 has 16 amino acids. The germline V gene encodes CDR1 SGHRS and CDR2 YFSETQ. Trimming removed 0 bases from V and 1 base from J; junction bases left unmatched: 3. CDR3 amino acids: CASSLGQGGTNEKLFF. CDR3 sequence (DNA): TGCGCCAGCAGCTTGGGACAGGGCGGAACTAATGAAAAACTGTTTTTT.

The rearrangement links TRBV9 to TRBJ2-1; D gene ambiguous. The CDR3 extends over 13 amino acids. The V gene's germline CDR1 is SGDLS and CDR2 YYNGEE. The germline V and J ends were trimmed by 2 bases and 4 bases, with 7 bases remaining between them. The CDR3 here is CASSVEMYNEQFF. CDR3 coding DNA: TGTGCCAGCAGCGTTGAAATGTACAATGAGCAGTTCTTC.

This chain connects TRBV5-6 to TRBJ2-7; 8 nucleotides align to TRBD2. The length of the CDR3 is 15 residues. Germline V gene lookup returns CDR1 SGHDT and CDR2 YYEEEE. V was clipped by 1 base and J by 0 bases; unmatched bases: 3. As DNA, the CDR3 is TGTGCCAGCAGCTTGAGCGGGAGCTCCTCCTACGAGCAGTACTTC. As protein: CASSLSGSSSYEQYF.

This rearrangement joins TRBV7-9 to TRBJ2-5; 13 positions match TRBD2. CDR1 SEHNR and CDR2 FQNEAQ come from the germline V gene (reference sequence). The CDR3 spans 19 residues. J gave up 2 bases and V 10 bases, and 19 bases lay outside the gene matches. Written as DNA, the CDR3 is TGTGCCATCTTACGGACTAGCGGGAGATTGGTCTGGGGACAAGAGACCCAGTACTTC. It is translated as CAILRTSGRLVWGQETQYF. Supplemented by reference TRBV7-9 and TRBJ2-5, the full variable domain reads DTGVSQNPRHKITKRGQNVTFRCDPISEHNRLYWYRQTLGQGPEFLTYFQNEAQLEKSRLLSDRFSAERPKGSFSTLEIQRTEQGDSAMYLCAILRTSGRLVWGQETQYFGPGTRLLVL.

The V call is TRBV21-1, the J call TRBJ1-2. TRBV21-1 is marked as a pseudogene. The CDR3 is made up of 13 amino acids. DNA of the CDR3: TGTGCCAGCACCCCCGGGGTAGGGCATGGCTACACCTTC. As protein: CASTPGVGHGYTF.

The chain is built from TRBV6-5 and TRBJ1-2; 8 nucleotides agree with TRBD1. Per germline, CDR1 MNHEY and CDR2 SVGAGI. The V gene end was trimmed by 5 bases and the J gene end by 4 bases; junction bases not matched to a gene: 6. The CDR3 sequence is 14 residues long. CDR3 nucleotides: TGTGCCAGCAGTAAGGACAGGGATCCCTATGGCTACACCTTC. It codes for CASSKDRDPYGYTF.